This T cell receptor beta chain was identified during a study of cytomegalovirus exposure and HLA in healthy donors. Study as a whole: Within an early data release were about 85 million unique TCRs drawn from HLA-typed donors.

CDR1 and CDR2 from the germline V gene are SGHVS and FQNEAQ. This CDR3 contains 15 residues. V lost 2 bases, J lost 0 bases, and 9 bases lay in between. The PCR was carried out with 60 Vbeta primers and 13 Jbeta primers. Only in-frame clones appear in the TCRdb table, and some are missing; sequencing was by immunoSEQ multiplex PCR. The sample gives fewer than 200,000 clones, roughly 80% of which show up once; 4.9% is in the top ten. The specimen was PBMCs. The rearrangement links TRBV7-8 to TRBJ2-3; D unclear. The source of this sequence is a woman under 30 in good health and CMV-seropositive. The CDR3 nucleotides read TGTGCCAGCAGCTTAATTCAACAGAGCACAGATACGCAGTATTTT. Its translation: CASSLIQQSTDTQYF. Full variable domain (missing parts from reference TRBV7-8 and TRBJ2-3): GAGVSQSPRYKVAKRGQDVALRCDPISGHVSLFWYQQALGQGPEFLTYFQNEAQLDKSGLPSDRFFAERPEGSVSTLKIQRTQQEDSAVYLCASSLIQQSTDTQYFGPGTRLTVL.